The sequence of this T cell receptor (beta chain) was determined in a study of B cell selection in AIRE deficiency. The sorted conventional CD4 T cells were gated as CD4+CD127+. Healthy unrelated donors supplied the control samples. CDR3 length: 15 residues. The germline V gene encodes CDR1 SQVTM and CDR2 ANQGSEA. V was pared by 0 bases and J by 8 bases, with 17 bases between. Using immunoSEQ multiplex PCR, the repertoire was profiled, and TCRdb retains in-frame clones only, with some absent. The table lists about 24,000 clones, approximately 96% of them singletons. The rearrangement joins TRBV29-1 to TRBJ2-1; no clear D. Sequenced sample: CD4+CD127+ conventional T cells sorted from PBMCs. The clonotype comes from a human donor in good health. CDR3 DNA: TGCAGCGTTGAAGATCTCGGACGAAGCCCCTATGAGCAGTTCTTC. This encodes CSVEDLGRSPYEQFF.